One and the same sample provided the 26 T cell receptor beta chains below, sequenced in a study of blood T cell repertoires in COVID-19. Here immunoSEQ multiplex PCR was the method, and the copy in TCRdb shows in-frame clones only, minus some. The data contain 310,000 or so clones, approximately 83% of them singletons. Sequenced material: peripheral blood. The receptors originated from a woman aged 25 to 39 who had recovered from COVID-19.

The V gene is TRBV5-1, the J gene TRBJ2-5; 9 positions agree with TRBD1. This CDR3 spans 14 amino acids. J lost 4 bases, V lost 4 bases, and 5 bases had no gene match. Germline V CDR1 and CDR2: SGHRS, YFSETQ. CDR3 in amino acids: CASSPGQGLETQYF. The DNA for the CDR3 is TGCGCCAGCAGCCCCGGACAGGGGTTAGAGACCCAGTACTTC.

The chain employs TRBV10-1 and TRBJ1-1; 8 nucleotides line up with TRBD1. The CDR3 totals 12 residues. Germline V gene sequence: CDR1 WNHNN, CDR2 SYGVQD (reference sequence). After removal of 3 bases from V and 11 bases from J, the junction contained 5 bases not matched to a gene. CDR3 nucleotides: TGCGCCAGCAGTGACGGACAGGGCTTGGCTTTCTTT. As protein: CASSDGQGLAFF.

The sample holds a few counts of this clone. The chain joins TRBV5-6 to TRBJ1-1, with no clear D. V lost 1 base, J lost 1 base, and 8 bases lay in between. This CDR3 region has 14 residues. Germline CDR1 is SGHDT and CDR2 is YYEEEE. Here the CDR3 reads CASSLLAENTEAFF. CDR3 bases: TGTGCCAGCAGCTTGCTGGCAGAGAACACTGAAGCTTTCTTT.

The chain is built from TRBV14 and TRBJ2-3; no definite D call. Germline V gives CDR1 SGHDN, CDR2 FVKESK. This CDR3 contains 17 residues. V was trimmed by 4 bases and J by 1 base, leaving 18 bases between them. DNA of the CDR3: TGTGCCAGCAGCCGATCTCATCCCTTCGAGGGCACAGATACGCAGTATTTT. It codes for CASSRSHPFEGTDTQYF.

This chain connects TRBV5-6 to TRBJ2-3; D not certain. Germline V CDR1 and CDR2: SGHDT, YYEEEE. Trimming left V 0 bases short and J 3 bases short, with 5 bases between. The CDR3 sequence is 13 residues long. CDR3 sequence: CASSLGLTDTQYF. The DNA for the CDR3 is TGTGCCAGCAGCTTGGGTCTAACAGATACGCAGTATTTT.

The chain is built from TRBV19 and TRBJ2-1; 7 bases line up with TRBD1. This CDR3 region has 16 residues. CDR1 and CDR2 from the germline V gene are LNHDA and SQIVND (reference sequence). V lost 0 bases to trimming and J lost 4 bases; unmatched junction nucleotides: 6. The CDR3 DNA follows: TGTGCCAGTAGTATAGATCCGACAGGGCAGTACAATGAGCAGTTCTTC. This translates into CASSIDPTGQYNEQFF.

This chain uses TRBV5-1 with TRBJ1-6, with unresolved D. V dropped 1 base and J dropped 0 bases, with 11 bases sitting between them. CDR3 length equals 17 residues. The germline V gene has CDR1 SGHRS and CDR2 YFSETQ. The CDR3, as DNA: TGCGCCAGCAGCTTGAATGAGGCAGTCTCCTATAATTCACCCCTCCACTTT. Its protein is CASSLNEAVSYNSPLHF.

The V call is TRBV7-9, the J call TRBJ2-5, with TRBD2 identical over 10 bases. The CDR3 sequence is 16 residues long. V gave up 2 bases and J gave up 2 bases; unmatched junction bases: 5. Germline values: CDR1 SEHNR, CDR2 FQNEAQ (reference sequence). The CDR3 loop is CASSLISGRLQETQYF. For the CDR3, the DNA is TGTGCCAGCAGCTTAATTAGCGGGAGGCTACAAGAGACCCAGTACTTC.

The rearrangement uses TRBV5-4 and TRBJ1-1; 10 bases map to TRBD1. CDR1 and CDR2 from the germline V gene are SGHNT and YYREEE (reference sequence). The CDR3 has 15 residues. V trimming: 4 bases; J trimming: 5 bases; junction bases outside the gene matches: 8. In DNA, the CDR3 is TGTGCCAGCAGCCCCCCCCGACAGGGGGCAACTGAAGCTTTCTTT. Protein: CASSPPRQGATEAFF.

The rearrangement uses TRBV27 and TRBJ1-1; 8 positions match TRBD1. This CDR3 contains 13 residues. Per germline, CDR1 MNHEY and CDR2 SMNVEV (reference sequence). V was pared by 6 bases and J by 4 bases, with 4 bases of the junction left unmatched. DNA of the CDR3: TGTGCCAGCAGGGTTACAGGGGGCACTGAAGCTTTCTTT. It specifies CASRVTGGTEAFF.

This chain joins TRBV30 and TRBJ1-2, with 9 bases that match TRBD1. Germline CDR1 and CDR2: GTSNPN and SVGIG (reference sequence). Trimming took 8 bases from V and 4 from J; bases not matched to a gene: 11. The CDR3 runs to 14 residues. CDR3 coding DNA: TGTGCCGCGGGGAAGGACAGGGGCGGCTATGGCTACACCTTC. It translates to CAAGKDRGGYGYTF.

The CDR3 here is CASSLSRDSIYGYTF. The DNA for the CDR3 is TGTGCCAGCAGTTTATCGAGGGACAGTATCTATGGCTACACCTTC. The chain recombines TRBV27 with TRBJ1-2; TRBD1 matches 7 bases. V lost 0 bases, J lost 4 bases, and 5 bases stayed unmatched. The CDR3 runs 15 residues. Per germline, CDR1 MNHEY and CDR2 SMNVEV (reference sequence).

This rearrangement joins TRBV6-5 to TRBJ2-1; 11 bases align to TRBD2. The CDR3 has 15 residues. V shed 4 bases and J 4 bases; nucleotides not matched to a gene: 3. Germline V gene sequence: CDR1 MNHEY, CDR2 SVGAGI. CDR3: CASSFGLAGYNEQFF. For the CDR3, the DNA is TGTGCCAGCAGTTTCGGACTAGCGGGTTACAATGAGCAGTTCTTC.

V is TRBV7-9 and J is TRBJ1-2; D is ambiguous. This CDR3 contains 13 residues. Trimming removed 1 base at V and 4 bases at J, with 7 bases between. Per germline, CDR1 SEHNR and CDR2 FQNEAQ (reference sequence). This CDR3 reads CASSLGGVYGYTF. The DNA of the CDR3 is TGTGCCAGCAGCTTAGGGGGAGTCTATGGCTACACCTTC.

The sample holds one count of this clone. The J gene is TRBJ2-7, the V gene TRBV27, with 7 bases matching TRBD2. J gave up 4 bases and V 1 base, and 1 base lay outside the gene matches. Per germline, CDR1 MNHEY and CDR2 SMNVEV (reference sequence). The CDR3 length is 13 residues. The chain's CDR3 is CASSLWGGYEQYF. Here the CDR3 DNA reads TGTGCCAGCAGTTTATGGGGGGGATACGAGCAGTACTTC.

V is TRBV15 and J is TRBJ2-5, with 11 bases aligning to TRBD2. The CDR3 is 23 amino acids. The V gene's germline CDR1 is LNHNV and CDR2 YYDKDF (reference sequence). V was clipped by 0 bases and J by 4 bases; unmatched bases: 25. The DNA of the CDR3 is TGTGCCACCAGCAGAGATCTGGGGGCCTCCGGGACTAGCGGCCCCTGGGGGGTAGAGACCCAGTACTTC. Amino acids: CATSRDLGASGTSGPWGVETQYF. The complete variable domain, with remaining parts taken from reference TRBV15 and TRBJ2-5, reads DAMVIQNPRYQVTQFGKPVTLSCSQTLNHNVMYWYQQKSSQAPKLLFHYYDKDFNNEADTPDNFQSRRPNTSFCFLDIRSPGLGDTAMYLCATSRDLGASGTSGPWGVETQYFGPGTRLLVL.

This rearrangement joins TRBV5-1 to TRBJ2-7; 8 bases agree with TRBD2. The CDR3 length is 15 residues. J lost 0 bases, V lost 2 bases, and 4 bases had no gene match. Germline lookup yields CDR1 SGHRS and CDR2 YFSETQ. CDR3: CASSLSGTSSYEQYF. CDR3 nucleotide sequence: TGCGCCAGCAGCTTATCCGGGACTAGCTCCTACGAGCAGTACTTC.

The V call is TRBV18, the J call TRBJ1-1; 8 nucleotides agree with TRBD1. The CDR3 contains 15 residues. Germline V gives CDR1 KGHSH, CDR2 LQKENI. Trimming took 4 bases from V and 4 from J; bases not matched to a gene: 8. This chain's CDR3 is CASSRDRGEATEAFF. DNA for the CDR3: TGTGCCAGCTCACGAGACAGGGGTGAGGCCACTGAAGCTTTCTTT.

V is TRBV7-9 and J is TRBJ2-1; 10 nucleotides match TRBD2. V was clipped by 5 bases and J by 7 bases; unmatched bases: 14. CDR1 SEHNR and CDR2 FQNEAQ come from the germline V gene (reference sequence). This CDR3 has 17 amino acids. The CDR3 region is CASSTEATSGAGNEQFF. CDR3 in DNA: TGTGCCAGCAGCACAGAAGCTACTAGCGGGGCGGGGAATGAGCAGTTCTTC.

V is TRBV3-1 (or the pseudogene TRBV3-2) and J is TRBJ2-5; 7 bases are shared with TRBD2. This CDR3 spans 15 amino acids. Germline values: CDR1 LGHDT, CDR2 YNNKEL (reference sequence). The J segment lost 4 bases and the V segment lost 0 bases, leaving 5 bases of the junction unmatched. CDR3 DNA: TGTGCCAGCAGCCAAGATCAGCGGGGACTAGAGACCCAGTACTTC. As protein: CASSQDQRGLETQYF.

The CDR3 loop is CSAIEGRETQYF. The CDR3 DNA reads TGCAGTGCTATTGAGGGGAGAGAGACCCAGTACTTC. The chain combines TRBV20-1 with TRBJ2-5, with D perhaps given as TRBD1 or TRBD2 (5 bases each). The V end lost 4 bases, the J end lost 4 bases, and 10 bases lay between the germline ends. In germline, CDR1 is DFQATT, CDR2 SNEGSKA (reference sequence). The CDR3 length is 12 residues.

The chain employs TRBV2 and TRBJ2-7; D might be TRBD1 (6 bases). Germline CDR1 and CDR2: SNHLY and FYNNEI. CDR3 length equals 14 residues. The V gene lost 4 bases and the J gene lost 2 bases, with 12 bases spanning the gap. CDR3 in amino acids: CASSAGVKAYEQYF. The CDR3, as DNA: TGTGCCAGCAGTGCAGGGGTCAAGGCCTACGAGCAGTACTTC.

The rearrangement joins TRBV13 to TRBJ2-7; 11 bases line up with TRBD2. Germline V gene lookup returns CDR1 PRHDT and CDR2 FYEKMQ (reference sequence). V gave up 1 base and J gave up 3 bases; unmatched junction bases: 5. The length of the CDR3 is 16 residues. The CDR3 reads CASSLAGTSGIYEQYF. CDR3 nucleotide sequence: TGTGCCAGCAGCTTAGCTGGGACTAGCGGTATCTACGAGCAGTACTTC.

V gene TRBV19 combines with J gene TRBJ2-7, with TRBD2 as a possible D gene (6 bases). Trimming took 3 bases from V and 6 from J, leaving 21 bases between them. CDR1 is LNHDA, CDR2 SQIVND, per germline (reference sequence). This CDR3 comprises 16 residues. This CDR3 is CASSIFTGSTAVEQYF. DNA for the CDR3: TGTGCCAGTAGTATCTTTACCGGGAGTACCGCTGTCGAGCAGTACTTC.

The chain carries TRBV19 and TRBJ1-2; the match to TRBD1 covers 7 bases. In germline, CDR1 is LNHDA, CDR2 SQIVND (reference sequence). The CDR3 loop spans 13 amino acids. Germline trimming cut 5 bases from V and 5 bases from J; bases unmatched to any gene: 5. The CDR3 loop is CASSGDSLYGYTF. The CDR3 DNA reads TGTGCCAGTAGTGGGGACAGCCTTTATGGCTACACCTTC.

The CDR3 region has the DNA TGTGCCAGCAGGGACACAGGGATGACCGGGGAGCTGTTTTTT. It encodes CASRDTGMTGELFF. The genes are TRBV3-1 (or the pseudogene TRBV3-2) and TRBJ2-2; TRBD1 is a possible D gene (6 bases). Per germline, CDR1 LGHDT and CDR2 YNNKEL (reference sequence). The germline V and J ends were trimmed by 6 bases and 5 bases, with 13 bases remaining between them. The CDR3 extends over 14 amino acids.